This T cell receptor (beta chain) came from a study of cytomegalovirus exposure and HLA in healthy donors. In germline, CDR1 is LNHDA, CDR2 SQIVND (reference sequence). CDR3 length: 16 residues. The ends were cut back, 5 bases at V and 0 bases at J, with 11 bases in the middle. The PCR was carried out with 60 Vbeta primers and 13 Jbeta primers. The data were produced by immunoSEQ multiplex PCR, yet TCRdb's version contains in-frame clones alone and is incomplete. The sample comprises about 120,000 clones, about 83% of which are singletons, and less than 3% rests with the top ten. This chain links TRBV19 with TRBJ2-6, with no clear D. The clonotype comes from a woman in her thirties or forties in good health and CMV-seropositive. The sequenced sample was PBMCs. CDR3 nucleotides: TGTGCCAGTAGTCCTACTATCACCTCTGGGGCCAACGTCCTGACTTTC. Its translation is CASSPTITSGANVLTF.